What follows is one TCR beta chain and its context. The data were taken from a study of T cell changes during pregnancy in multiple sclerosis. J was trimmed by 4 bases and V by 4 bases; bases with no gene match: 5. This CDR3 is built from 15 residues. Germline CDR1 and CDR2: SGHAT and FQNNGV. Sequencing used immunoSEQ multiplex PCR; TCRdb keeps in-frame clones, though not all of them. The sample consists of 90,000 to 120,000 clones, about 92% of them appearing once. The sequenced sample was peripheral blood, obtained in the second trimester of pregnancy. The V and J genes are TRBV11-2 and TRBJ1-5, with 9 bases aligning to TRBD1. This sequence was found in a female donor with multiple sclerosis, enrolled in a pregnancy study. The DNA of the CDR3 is TGTGCCAGCAGCTCCCCCGGGACAGGGAATCAGCCCCAGCATTTT. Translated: CASSSPGTGNQPQHF.